A single sample gave rise to the 26 T cell receptor beta chains below, sequenced in a study of OX40 agonist ivuxolimab in advanced cancers. The assay was immunoSEQ multiplex PCR, and TCRdb's table has in-frame clones only and misses some. In the table there are fewer than 6,000 clones, 71% of which are singletons. Sequenced material: CD4+ or CD8+ T cells sorted from blood, taken in a trial of the OX40 agonist ivuxolimab. Receptors originate from an adult with an advanced solid tumor such as melanoma, head and neck, liver or kidney cancer.

The chain combines TRBV9 with TRBJ2-6, with 8 positions matching TRBD2. Germline values: CDR1 SGDLS, CDR2 YYNGEE. V lost 3 bases and J lost 0; bases outside the gene matches: 8. The CDR3 is 18 amino acids. CDR3 amino acids: CASSDRLALSSGANVLTF. In DNA form, the CDR3 reads TGTGCCAGCAGCGACCGACTAGCGCTAAGCTCTGGGGCCAACGTCCTGACTTTC.

Only one count was recorded for this clone. The gene calls are TRBV19 and TRBJ1-2; D is unclear. V shed 7 bases and J shed 5 bases, with 20 bases lying between them. CDR1 is LNHDA, CDR2 SQIVND, per germline (reference sequence). This CDR3 is 15 amino acids long. The DNA of the CDR3 is TGTGCCAGTACAACCACTTTGGAGTACCGATATGGCTACACCTTC. Translation: CASTTTLEYRYGYTF. The complete variable domain, with remaining parts taken from reference TRBV19 and TRBJ1-2, reads DGGITQSPKYLFRKEGQNVTLSCEQNLNHDAMYWYRQDPGQGLRLIYYSQIVNDFQKGDIAEGYSVSREKKESFPLTVTSAQKNPTAFYLCASTTTLEYRYGYTFGSGTRLTVV.

This clone was counted between two and nine times. The chain recombines TRBV29-1 with TRBJ1-3, with TRBD1 as a possible D gene (5 bases). Germline-derived CDR1 and CDR2 are SQVTM and ANQGSEA. V dropped 4 bases and J dropped 4 bases, with 23 bases sitting between them. CDR3 length: 17 amino acids. CDR3 coding DNA: TGCAGCGTTGCCCAACATCCCAGTGACAGAATGGGAAACACCATATATTTT. It codes for CSVAQHPSDRMGNTIYF.

The chain recombines TRBV4-3 with TRBJ2-1; no definite D call. This CDR3 is 15 amino acids long. V lost 0 bases and J lost 7, with 13 bases in between. Germline V gives CDR1 LGHNA, CDR2 YSLEER. The CDR3 bases are TGCGCCAGCAGCCAAGAGTTGCGGAGCTCTAATGAGCAGTTCTTC. Its translation: CASSQELRSSNEQFF.

This rearrangement joins TRBV2 to TRBJ1-1, with D possibly TRBD1 on 5 matching bases. The germline V gene has CDR1 SNHLY and CDR2 FYNNEI. Trimming took off 5 bases at V and 2 bases at J, with 18 bases between the two ends. There are 16 residues in the CDR3. CDR3 in DNA: TGTGCCAGCAGTAGCGACGGACACCGATCCAACACTGAAGCTTTCTTT. Protein: CASSSDGHRSNTEAFF.

This clone turned up a few times. This chain links TRBV28 with TRBJ2-2; 8 positions agree with TRBD1. Germline V lookup: CDR1 MDHEN, CDR2 SYDVKM. V gave up 4 bases and J gave up 4 bases; unmatched junction bases: 11. The CDR3 loop spans 17 amino acids. CDR3 loop: CASSSNRQGIGTGELFF. The CDR3 DNA reads as TGTGCCAGCAGTTCTAACAGACAGGGGATAGGCACCGGGGAGCTGTTTTTT. The full variable domain, in which reference TRBV28 and TRBJ2-2 provide the parts outside the CDR3, is DVKVTQSSRYLVKRTGEKVFLECVQDMDHENMFWYRQDPGLGLRLIYFSYDVKMKEKGDIPEGYSVSREKKERFSLILESASTNQTSMYLCASSSNRQGIGTGELFFGEGSRLTVL.

The chain carries TRBV5-1 and TRBJ1-2; 8 bases are shared with TRBD1. The CDR3 covers 16 residues. V shed 2 bases and J 3 bases; nucleotides not matched to a gene: 9. Germline loops: CDR1 SGHRS, CDR2 YFSETQ. In DNA form, the CDR3 reads TGCGCCAGCAGCTTAACAGGGGGAAGGAGCGACTATGGCTACACCTTC. This translates into CASSLTGGRSDYGYTF. Using reference TRBV5-1 and TRBJ1-2 for the parts outside the CDR3, the full variable domain is KAGVTQTPRYLIKTRGQQVTLSCSPISGHRSVSWYQQTPGQGLQFLFEYFSETQRNKGNFPGRFSGRQFSNSRSEMNVSTLELGDSALYLCASSLTGGRSDYGYTFGSGTRLTVV.

The gene calls are TRBV4-1 and TRBJ2-5, with TRBD1 matching 8 bases. This CDR3 is 16 amino acids long. From germline, CDR1 is MGHRA and CDR2 YSYEKL. Losses at the gene ends were 0 bases for V and 5 bases for J; bases not matched to a gene: 8. CDR3 sequence reads: CASSQDLQGAGETQYF. CDR3 DNA sequence: TGCGCCAGCAGCCAAGATCTTCAGGGGGCTGGGGAGACCCAGTACTTC.

The chain links TRBV14 to TRBJ2-3, with TRBD2 as a possible D gene (5 bases). The germline V gene encodes CDR1 SGHDN and CDR2 FVKESK. Trimming removed 2 bases at V and 4 bases at J, with 7 bases between. The CDR3 covers 13 residues. The CDR3 DNA sequence: TGTGCCAGCAGCCAAAGGAGGCCAGATACGCAGTATTTT. Amino acids: CASSQRRPDTQYF. The full variable domain, its missing parts supplied by reference TRBV14 and TRBJ2-3, is EAGVTQFPSHSVIEKGQTVTLRCDPISGHDNLYWYRRVMGKEIKFLLHFVKESKQDESGMPNNRFLAERTGGTYSTLKVQPAELEDSGVYFCASSQRRPDTQYFGPGTRLTVL.

V gene TRBV6-6 combines with J gene TRBJ2-5, with TRBD1 as a possible D gene (6 bases). CDR3 length: 12 residues. CDR1 is MNHNY, CDR2 SVGAGI, per germline (reference sequence). V was cut by 8 bases and J by 0 bases, with 7 bases left in between. DNA of the CDR3: TGTGCCAGCGAGGGGGACCAAGAGACCCAGTACTTC. It translates to CASEGDQETQYF.

Judged by abundance, this clone is medium-sized. J is TRBJ2-1 and V is TRBV2; 8 bases align to TRBD2. The CDR3 runs 16 residues. Germline CDR1 SNHLY, CDR2 FYNNEI. V lost 6 bases and J lost 5; bases outside the gene matches: 12. The CDR3 nucleotides read TGTGCCAGCAGCGTGGGGAGTAGCGGGATGAACAATGAGCAGTTCTTC. Amino acid sequence: CASSVGSSGMNNEQFF. Full variable domain (rest looked up from reference TRBV2 and TRBJ2-1): EPEVTQTPSHQVTQMGQEVILRCVPISNHLYFYWYRQILGQKVEFLVSFYNNEISEKSEIFDDQFSVERPDGSNFTLKIRSTKLEDSAMYFCASSVGSSGMNNEQFFGPGTRLTVL.

The V and J genes are TRBV2 and TRBJ2-7, with a possible D match to TRBD2 (5 bases). Germline-derived CDR1 and CDR2 are SNHLY and FYNNEI. The V end was cut by 8 bases, the J end by 2 bases, with 25 bases between. The CDR3 spans 17 residues. The CDR3 sequence: CASLGGSGPGRAYEQYF. CDR3 coding DNA: TGTGCCAGCCTGGGTGGGTCCGGTCCGGGAAGAGCCTACGAGCAGTACTTC.

This clone was counted a few times. The V gene is TRBV7-9, the J gene TRBJ2-5; 7 nucleotides line up with TRBD2. Germline V gene sequence: CDR1 SEHNR, CDR2 FQNEAQ (reference sequence). The length of the CDR3 is 14 residues. V lost 3 bases and J lost 1; bases outside the gene matches: 2. The CDR3 nucleotides are TGTGCCAGCAGCTTTGCGGGAGCCCAAGAGACCCAGTACTTC. Protein sequence: CASSFAGAQETQYF.

The J gene is TRBJ2-7, the V gene TRBV7-2, with a possible D match to TRBD2 (7 bases). This CDR3 is built from 15 residues. Trimming took 0 bases from V and 6 from J, leaving 15 bases between them. CDR1 is SGHTA and CDR2 is FQGNSA in the germline V gene. The DNA for the CDR3 is TGTGCCAGCAGCTTAGCCTGGGGGGGCGCGGGCGAGCAGTACTTC. Amino acids: CASSLAWGGAGEQYF. Together with reference TRBV7-2 and TRBJ2-7, the CDR3 gives the full variable domain: GAGVSQSPSNKVTEKGKDVELRCDPISGHTALYWYRQSLGQGLEFLIYFQGNSAPDKSGLPSDRFSAERTGGSVSTLTIQRTQQEDSAVYLCASSLAWGGAGEQYFGPGTRLTVT.

The rearrangement uses TRBV9 and TRBJ2-7; no definite D call. There are 13 residues in the CDR3. The germline V gene has CDR1 SGDLS and CDR2 YYNGEE. V was pared by 0 bases and J by 0 bases, with 4 bases between. The DNA for the CDR3 is TGTGCCAGCAGCGTAGACATCTCCTACGAGCAGTACTTC. Its protein is CASSVDISYEQYF.

The chain joins TRBV29-1 to TRBJ1-2, with D possibly TRBD1 on 5 matching bases. Germline CDR1 and CDR2: SQVTM and ANQGSEA. V was cut by 5 bases and J by 2 bases, with 15 bases left in between. This CDR3 contains 14 residues. The CDR3 region is CSVLARGTNYGYTF. The CDR3 DNA reads as TGCAGCGTTCTGGCAAGGGGCACGAACTATGGCTACACCTTC.

The J gene is TRBJ2-1, the V gene TRBV5-6; D unclear. There are 14 residues in the CDR3. Germline CDR1 and CDR2: SGHDT and YYEEEE. The V end lost 4 bases, the J end lost 3 bases, and 11 bases lay between the germline ends. CDR3 coding DNA: TGTGCCAGCAGCCTGAGTCTCGACTACAATGAGCAGTTCTTC. Translation: CASSLSLDYNEQFF.

The CDR3 spells CASSKRRACEQYF. CDR3 coding DNA: TGTGCCAGCAGCAAAAGAAGGGCGTGCGAGCAGTACTTC. The chain has TRBV21-1 and TRBJ2-7. TRBV21-1 is a recognized pseudogene. The CDR3 has 13 amino acids.

This chain uses TRBV13 with TRBJ1-2; a possible D gene is TRBD1 (5 bases). CDR1 and CDR2 (germline): PRHDT, FYEKMQ (reference sequence). The CDR3 consists of 13 residues. V was cut by 0 bases and J by 4 bases, with 6 bases left in between. The CDR3 region has the DNA TGTGCCAGCAGCTTAGGCAGGGCCTATGGCTACACCTTC. Translated: CASSLGRAYGYTF.

This sequence joins TRBV5-1 and TRBJ2-3; perhaps D is TRBD1 or TRBD2 (5 bases each). The germline CDR1 and CDR2 sequences are SGHRS and YFSETQ. V lost 4 bases and J lost 4, with 16 bases in between. The length of the CDR3 is 15 residues. CDR3 nucleotides: TGCGCCAGCAGCCGGGGCTCTAGCTCAGCAGATACGCAGTATTTT. Amino acids: CASSRGSSSADTQYF.

The chain employs TRBV4-1 and TRBJ2-2, with D uncertain. V lost 1 base to trimming and J lost 0 bases, with 9 bases between them. The V gene's germline CDR1 is MGHRA and CDR2 YSYEKL. The CDR3 runs 16 residues. For the CDR3, the DNA is TGCGCCAGCAGCCAAGGGGTGACACCGAACACCGGGGAGCTGTTTTTT. It is translated as CASSQGVTPNTGELFF.

This chain links TRBV7-2 with TRBJ1-4; tentative D call: TRBD1 (6 bases). There are 17 residues in the CDR3. Per the germline V gene, CDR1 is SGHTA and CDR2 is FQGNSA. V lost 2 bases to trimming and J lost 3 bases, with 16 bases between them. In DNA, the CDR3 is TGTGCCAGCAGCTTACGCAGGGGAGGGACTGCTAATGAAAAACTGTTTTTT. Residues: CASSLRRGGTANEKLFF.

The rearrangement links TRBV25-1 to TRBJ1-6; 8 bases are shared with TRBD1. J gave up 8 bases and V 6 bases, and 6 bases lay outside the gene matches. Germline CDR1 and CDR2: MGHDK and SYGVNS. CDR3 length: 14 residues. Here the CDR3 DNA reads TGTGCCAGCAGGGGGACAGGAATTGATTCACCCCTCCACTTT. Residues: CASRGTGIDSPLHF.

This chain links TRBV10-3 with TRBJ2-1, with a possible D match to TRBD2 (5 bases). The ends were cut back, 6 bases at V and 3 bases at J, with 9 bases in the middle. Germline loops: CDR1 ENHRY, CDR2 SYGVKD. There are 13 residues in the CDR3. This CDR3 is CAISGERYNEQFF. The CDR3 DNA sequence: TGTGCCATCAGCGGGGAGCGCTACAATGAGCAGTTCTTC.

There are a few counts of this clone. The chain carries TRBV27 and TRBJ2-7, with D maybe TRBD2 (6 bases). Trimming took off 3 bases at V and 7 bases at J, with 13 bases between the two ends. The CDR3 length is 13 residues. Germline values: CDR1 MNHEY, CDR2 SMNVEV (reference sequence). The CDR3 nucleotides are TGTGCCAGCAGTTTTGTCCTTGGGGGGGAGCAGTACTTC. It yields the protein CASSFVLGGEQYF.

The CDR3 spells CASSSGQGTEKLFF. CDR3 bases: TGTGCCAGCAGCTCGGGACAGGGAACTGAAAAACTGTTTTTT. The chain recombines TRBV7-9 with TRBJ1-4, with 9 bases matching TRBD1. V was clipped by 4 bases and J by 7 bases; unmatched bases: 4. CDR1 SEHNR and CDR2 FQNEAQ come from the germline V gene (reference sequence). This CDR3 comprises 14 residues.